These 7 T cell receptor beta chains were all obtained from the same sample, sequenced in a study of identical twins. Each CDR3 protein is one row after TCRdb ran MiXCR on the 5' RACE reads. The sample has about 470,000 distinct CDR3 sequences, 20% to 30% seen once. This sample was shared with a second study, whose subject was T cells expressing NK-cell markers.

What was sequenced was CD4+ T cells sorted from blood. Source of these receptors: a woman younger than 35 in good health.

The chain is built from TRBV6-6 and TRBJ2-3; 7 positions match TRBD2. Germline V CDR1 and CDR2: MNHNY, SVGAGI (reference sequence). J was trimmed by 0 bases and V by 9 bases; bases with no gene match: 6. The CDR3 sequence is 14 residues long. The CDR3 DNA reads as TGTGCCAGTCGAAGCGGGACCAGCACAGATACGCAGTATTTT. Residues: CASRSGTSTDTQYF.

This clonotype was seen more than once but under ten times. V usage is TRBV20-1 and J usage is TRBJ2-1; TRBD1 agrees at 8 bases. The CDR3 is made up of 12 amino acids. V lost 3 bases to trimming and J lost 8 bases; unmatched junction nucleotides: 3. CDR1 is DFQATT, CDR2 SNEGSKA, per germline (reference sequence). CDR3 nucleotides: TGCAGTGCTAGTCGACAGGGGTATGAGCAGTTCTTC. This translates into CSASRQGYEQFF.

The rearrangement links TRBV9 to TRBJ2-3; D uncertain. Trimming cost V 6 bases and J 6 bases, with 17 bases left between them. Looked up from germline, CDR1 is SGDLS and CDR2 is YYNGEE. The CDR3 has 14 amino acids. The CDR3 DNA reads TGTGCCAGCAATTTGGGGTCCACGTGGGATACGCAGTATTTT. It specifies CASNLGSTWDTQYF. The full variable domain, its missing parts supplied by reference TRBV9 and TRBJ2-3, is DSGVTQTPKHLITATGQRVTLRCSPRSGDLSVYWYQQSLDQGLQFLIQYYNGEERAKGNILERFSAQQFPDLHSELNLSSLELGDSALYFCASNLGSTWDTQYFGPGTRLTVL.

The rearrangement joins TRBV11-3 to TRBJ1-1; a possible D gene is TRBD1 (6 bases). Deletions cut 2 bases from V and 0 bases from J, with 16 bases between. The V gene's germline CDR1 is SGHNT and CDR2 YENEEA. CDR3 length equals 17 residues. The CDR3, as DNA: TGTGCCAGCAGCTTATCCGGCGCCTGGACAGTGAACACTGAAGCTTTCTTT. It encodes CASSLSGAWTVNTEAFF.

The gene calls are TRBV5-4 and TRBJ1-2; maybe TRBD1 (5 bases). In germline, CDR1 is SGHNT, CDR2 YYREEE (reference sequence). V dropped 4 bases and J dropped 4 bases, with 17 bases sitting between them. The CDR3 is 15 residues long. CDR3 in DNA: TGTGCCAGCAGCCTCCGGGACGGGGAAGTCTATGGCTACACCTTC. Its protein is CASSLRDGEVYGYTF.

This chain links TRBV11-2 with TRBJ2-7; D is perhaps TRBD2 (5 bases). Germline CDR1 and CDR2: SGHAT and FQNNGV. The V gene lost 4 bases and the J gene lost 9 bases, with 25 bases spanning the gap. The CDR3 extends over 16 amino acids. In DNA, the CDR3 is TGTGCCAGCAGCTCCGCCCGAGGAGGAGGATTTAGCCGGCAGTACTTC. This codes for CASSSARGGGFSRQYF.

This clonotype was picked up a small number of times. The V gene is TRBV20-1, the J gene TRBJ1-3, with 8 bases identical to TRBD1. Per germline, CDR1 DFQATT and CDR2 SNEGSKA (reference sequence). V shed 2 bases and J 0 bases; nucleotides not matched to a gene: 12. The CDR3 is made up of 18 amino acids. CDR3: CSARPFGQGIFSGNTIYF. The CDR3 region has the DNA TGCAGTGCTAGACCCTTCGGACAGGGAATCTTCTCTGGAAACACCATATATTTT.